Listed below are T cell receptor beta chains from one sample, sequenced in a study of OX40 agonist ivuxolimab in advanced cancers. The protocol was immunoSEQ multiplex PCR, while the TCRdb copy is restricted to in-frame clones and leaves out a portion. This sample has fewer than 85,000 clones, with 80% to 90% found just once. The material sequenced was CD4+ or CD8+ T cells sorted from blood, taken in a trial of the OX40 agonist ivuxolimab. The receptor set was obtained from an adult with an advanced solid tumor such as melanoma, head and neck, liver or kidney cancer. Both conserved end residues are part of each CDR3. A D gene is named only where the DNA matches it firmly. Size values are once, few and many counts, or a class for expanded clones, and some rows have none.

>NA|TRBD2|TRBV6-5|TRBJ2-1
CASSRRREGNNEQFF
TGTGCCAGCAGTCGGCGGCGGGAGGGCAACAATGAGCAGTTCTTC
>NA|TRBD1|TRBV19|TRBJ2-5
CASSFRGAGGVETQYF
TGTGCCAGTAGTTTTAGAGGGGCAGGGGGAGTCGAGACCCAGTACTTC
>NA|TRBD1|TRBV5-4|TRBJ1-2
CASSPGQATYGYTF
TGTGCCAGCAGCCCAGGACAGGCAACCTATGGCTACACCTTC
>NA|NA|TRBV7-9|TRBJ1-4
CASSLGGQPNEKLFF
TGTGCCAGCAGCTTAGGGGGACAACCGAATGAAAAACTGTTTTTT
>few|TRBD1|TRBV6-6|TRBJ1-2
CASDGTGALANYGYTF
TGTGCCAGCGACGGGACAGGGGCTTTAGCTAACTATGGCTACACCTTC
>NA|TRBD1|TRBV5-4|TRBJ2-1
CASSRDRDGEQFF
TGTGCCAGCAGCCGGGACAGGGACGGTGAGCAGTTCTTC
>NA|TRBD2|TRBV5-4|TRBJ2-2
CASSPGLAGPTTGELFF
TGTGCCAGCAGCCCGGGACTAGCGGGACCTACCACCGGGGAGCTGTTTTTT
>NA|NA|TRBV7-3|TRBJ2-3
CASSPMATSTDTQYF
TGTGCCAGCAGCCCTATGGCCACTAGCACAGATACGCAGTATTTT
>NA|TRBD1|TRBV5-1|TRBJ2-7
CASSAGQGTGNEQYF
TGCGCCAGCAGCGCCGGACAGGGGACGGGCAACGAGCAGTACTTC
>few|TRBD2|TRBV5-8|TRBJ2-1
CASSLLAGPNEQFF
TGTGCCAGCAGTTTATTAGCGGGGCCAAATGAGCAGTTCTTC
>NA|TRBD1|TRBV5-6|TRBJ1-2
CASSSRTTGVYGYTF
TGTGCCAGCAGCTCCCGCACTACAGGGGTTTATGGCTACACCTTC
>NA|NA|TRBV7-9|TRBJ2-2
CASSKSLGRAGELFF
TGTGCCAGCAGCAAAAGTCTAGGGCGGGCCGGGGAGCTGTTTTTT
>NA|TRBD2|TRBV5-4|TRBJ2-3
CASSLGRLAGVTDTQYF
TGTGCCAGCAGCTTGGGCCGACTAGCGGGGGTGACAGATACGCAGTATTTT
>NA|NA|TRBV11-2|TRBJ2-7
CASSSPSGGEQYF
TGTGCCAGCAGCTCCCCGTCCGGAGGCGAGCAGTACTTC
>NA|NA|TRBV7-9|TRBJ1-2
CASSLAGTSSNYGYTF
TGTGCCAGCAGCTTAGCCGGCACATCCTCTAACTATGGCTACACCTTC
>NA|TRBD2|TRBV25-1|TRBJ2-3
CASSELLAGYTDTQYF
TGTGCCAGCAGTGAATTGCTAGCGGGGTACACAGATACGCAGTATTTT
>NA|NA|TRBV7-2|TRBJ2-2
CASSPLDRGELFF
TGTGCCAGCAGCCCCCTAGACCGTGGGGAGCTGTTTTTT
>NA|NA|TRBV5-1|TRBJ1-1
CASSPRASPEAFF
TGCGCCAGCAGCCCCCGGGCGAGCCCTGAAGCTTTCTTT
>NA|NA|TRBV5-1|TRBJ2-1
CASRGGNSYNEQFF
TGCGCCAGCAGAGGCGGGAACTCCTACAATGAGCAGTTCTTC
>once|TRBD1|TRBV2|TRBJ1-5
CASSERDRGWNQPQHF
TGTGCCAGCAGTGAAAGGGACAGGGGATGGAATCAGCCCCAGCATTTT
>NA|TRBD1|TRBV7-2|TRBJ1-2
CASSLAGQGIYGYTF
TGTGCCAGCAGCTTAGCGGGACAGGGCATCTATGGCTACACCTTC
>NA|NA|TRBV5-1|TRBJ1-1
CASSLDWTRTEAFF
TGCGCCAGCAGCTTGGATTGGACGAGGACTGAAGCTTTCTTT
>NA|NA|TRBV6-1|TRBJ1-1
CASRWLVNTEAFF
TGTGCCAGCAGGTGGTTGGTGAACACTGAAGCTTTCTTT
>NA|TRBD1|TRBV7-9|TRBJ2-7
CASSFYRGTNEQYF
TGTGCCAGCAGCTTTTACAGGGGAACCAACGAGCAGTACTTC
>few|NA|TRBV19|TRBJ1-2
CASSGVPGRGYTF
TGTGCCAGTAGTGGAGTTCCTGGACGAGGCTACACCTTC
>few|NA|TRBV9|TRBJ1-1
CASSVELMNTEAFF
TGTGCCAGCAGCGTAGAACTGATGAACACTGAAGCTTTCTTT
>NA|NA|TRBV25-1|TRBJ1-2
CASSALYGYTF
TGTGCCAGCAGTGCACTCTATGGCTACACCTTC
>NA|NA|TRBV28|TRBJ1-1
CASSPHRSPTEAFF
TGTGCCAGCAGTCCCCATCGAAGTCCCACTGAAGCTTTCTTT
>few|NA|TRBV6-5|TRBJ2-7
CASSYSRSGSYEQYF
TGTGCCAGCAGTTACTCGAGATCAGGCTCCTACGAGCAGTACTTC
>NA|NA|TRBV13|TRBJ2-2
CASSRTRRTGELFF
TGTGCCAGCAGCCGCACACGACGGACCGGGGAGCTGTTTTTT
>NA|TRBD1|TRBV18|TRBJ1-1
CASSKGQGALMNTEAFF
TGTGCCAGCTCAAAGGGACAGGGGGCTCTAATGAACACTGAAGCTTTCTTT
>NA|NA|TRBV30|TRBJ1-5
CAWSLGGNQPQHF
TGTGCCTGGAGTTTGGGGGGCAATCAGCCCCAGCATTTT
>NA|TRBD1|TRBV28|TRBJ2-7
CASSPSGTGASYEQYF
TGTGCCAGCAGTCCTTCCGGGACAGGGGCCTCCTACGAGCAGTACTTC
>NA|TRBD1|TRBV5-6|TRBJ2-3
CASSLTGGRTDTQYF
TGTGCCAGCAGCTTGACAGGGGGAAGGACAGATACGCAGTATTTT